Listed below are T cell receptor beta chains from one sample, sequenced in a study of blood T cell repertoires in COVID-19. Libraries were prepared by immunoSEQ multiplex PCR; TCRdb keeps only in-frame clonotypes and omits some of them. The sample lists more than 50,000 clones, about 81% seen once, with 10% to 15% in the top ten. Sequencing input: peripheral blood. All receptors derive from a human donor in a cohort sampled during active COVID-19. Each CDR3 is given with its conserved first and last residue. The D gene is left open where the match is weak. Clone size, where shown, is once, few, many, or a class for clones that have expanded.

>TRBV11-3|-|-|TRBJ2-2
TGTGCCAGCAGCTTCAGCGGGAACACCGGGGAGCTGTTTTTT
CASSFSGNTGELFF
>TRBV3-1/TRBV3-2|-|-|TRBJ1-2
TGTGCCAGCAGAGGCCCCGGGGATAACTATGGCTACACCTTC
CASRGPGDNYGYTF
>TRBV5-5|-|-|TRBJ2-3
TGTGCCAGCAGCTTGGGGAGTGCCTATAGCACAGATACGCAGTATTTT
CASSLGSAYSTDTQYF
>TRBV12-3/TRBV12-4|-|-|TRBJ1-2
TGTGCCAGCAGCCAATCGGGGGGCTACACCTTC
CASSQSGGYTF
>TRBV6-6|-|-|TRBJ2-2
TGTGCCAGCAGCCTGACATCGAACACCGGGGAGCTGTTTTTT
CASSLTSNTGELFF
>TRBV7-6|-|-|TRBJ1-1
TGTGCCAGCAGCTCCGGGGTCGGCAGCTGGACTGAAGCTTTCTTT
CASSSGVGSWTEAFF
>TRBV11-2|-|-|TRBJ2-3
TGTGCCAGCAGCTTGGCCCATAAAGTCACAGATACGCAGTATTTT
CASSLAHKVTDTQYF
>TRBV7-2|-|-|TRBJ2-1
TGTGCCAGCAGCTCAGGCGGGGTTGAGCAGTTCTTC
CASSSGGVEQFF
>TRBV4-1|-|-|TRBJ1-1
TGCGCCAGCCGCAGGGTAGGCACTGAAGCTTTCTTT
CASRRVGTEAFF
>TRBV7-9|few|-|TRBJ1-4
TGTGCCAGCAGCACCATCTCGGGTGAAAAACTGTTTTTT
CASSTISGEKLFF
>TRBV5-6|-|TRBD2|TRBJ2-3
TGTGCCAGCAGCTTCCTAGCGGGGGGGAATGCGGATACGCAGTATTTT
CASSFLAGGNADTQYF
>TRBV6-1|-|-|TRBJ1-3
TGTGCCAGCAGTGAAGCAAGCAGGTACTCTGGAAACACCATATATTTT
CASSEASRYSGNTIYF
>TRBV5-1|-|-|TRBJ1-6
TGCGCCAGCAGCTTGGCAGGCGACAGGAATTATTCACCCCTCCACTTT
CASSLAGDRNYSPLHF
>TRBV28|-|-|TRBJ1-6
TGTGCCAGCTCAGTAGTAGGGGTCTATAATTCACCCCTCCACTTT
CASSVVGVYNSPLHF
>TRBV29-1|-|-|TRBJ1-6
TGCAGCGTTGGACACAATAATTCACCCCTCCACTTT
CSVGHNNSPLHF
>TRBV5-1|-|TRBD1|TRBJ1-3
TGCGCCAGCAGACGGGACAGGGCTGGAAACACCATATATTTT
CASRRDRAGNTIYF
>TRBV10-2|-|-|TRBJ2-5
TGCGCCAGCAGTGAGAGAGCGAGGTCCCCTGAGACCCAGTACTTC
CASSERARSPETQYF
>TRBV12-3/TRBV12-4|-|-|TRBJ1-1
TGTGCCAGCACCACCGGGGGCACTGAAGCTTTCTTT
CASTTGGTEAFF
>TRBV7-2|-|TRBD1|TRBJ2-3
TGTGCCAGCAGCTTTGGCGTAGAGACTCCGAGGGGGCGCACAGATACGCAGTATTTT
CASSFGVETPRGRTDTQYF
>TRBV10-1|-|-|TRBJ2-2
TGCGCCAGCAGTCCACTGAACACCGGGGAGCTGTTTTTT
CASSPLNTGELFF
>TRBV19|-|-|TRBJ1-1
TGTGCCAGTAGCAAGCGGACGGGGAACACTGAAGCTTTCTTT
CASSKRTGNTEAFF
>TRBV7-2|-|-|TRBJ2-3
TGTGCCAGCAGCCAGAGGCGGGATTTTACAGATACGCAGTATTTT
CASSQRRDFTDTQYF
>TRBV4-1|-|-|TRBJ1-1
TGCGCCAGCAGCCAGAGGGTGGAATTGACTGAAGCTTTCTTT
CASSQRVELTEAFF
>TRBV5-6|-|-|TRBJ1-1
TGTGCCAGCACCCTAAGGGAGGGACATCCAACAGGTTTCTTT
CASTLREGHPTGFF
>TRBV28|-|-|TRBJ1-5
TGTGCCAGCGGAGGGAGTTATCAGCCCCAGCATTTT
CASGGSYQPQHF
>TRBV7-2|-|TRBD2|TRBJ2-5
TGTGCCAGCAGCTTAGGGCCCGCTAGCGGGGCTCAAGAGACCCAGTACTTC
CASSLGPASGAQETQYF